The 27 T cell receptor beta chains below all came from one sample that was sequenced in a study of T cell repertoires in cytomegalovirus infection. Their antigens remain unidentified. TCRdb used MiXCR to reprocess the reads, holding one entry per CDR3 protein. Of 150,000 to 200,000 distinct CDR3 sequences in the sample, about 22% were seen once. This sample comprised CD8+ T cells from cultured PBMCs, obtained from culture after CMV antigen stimulation. Receptors were obtained from a human donor in good health (CMV status not recorded). Some clones in this sample may be carry-over from other donors' samples.

This chain links TRBV29-1 with TRBJ2-3, with 7 bases lining up with TRBD1. Germline trimming cut 3 bases from V and 8 bases from J; bases unmatched to any gene: 5. Per the germline V gene, CDR1 is SQVTM and CDR2 is ANQGSEA. The CDR3 spans 12 residues. The CDR3: CSVEDRHSTQYF. In nucleotides, the CDR3 is TGCAGCGTTGAGGACAGGCACTCTACGCAGTATTTT.

The chain carries TRBV10-3 and TRBJ2-7; TRBD1 might be the D (5 bases). Trimming pared 4 bases from V and 4 bases from J, leaving 17 bases between. The CDR3 has 15 amino acids. From germline, CDR1 is ENHRY and CDR2 SYGVKD. CDR3 nucleotide sequence: TGTGCCATCAGTGCCGGCGTTGGTGGGGCTTACGAGCAGTACTTC. Translated: CAISAGVGGAYEQYF.

In its sample, this clonotype was seen a few times. J is TRBJ1-2 and V is TRBV4-1; perhaps TRBD1 as D (6 bases). Per germline, CDR1 MGHRA and CDR2 YSYEKL. The CDR3 extends over 14 amino acids. V was cut by 4 bases and J by 4 bases, with 13 bases left in between. The DNA for the CDR3 is TGCGCCAGCAGCCTTGAGGACAGCATCTATGGCTACACCTTC. Translating it yields CASSLEDSIYGYTF.

This clonotype was detected only a few times. This chain connects TRBV6-2 or TRBV6-3 to TRBJ1-6, with TRBD1 matching over 9 bases. The J segment lost 2 bases and the V segment lost 4 bases, leaving 12 bases of the junction unmatched. Germline CDR1 MNHEY, CDR2 SVGEGT. CDR3 length: 19 amino acids. CDR3 bases: TGTGCCAGCAGTTCCGGGACAGGGTGTTGTGGCACCTATAATTCACCCCTCCACTTT. This codes for CASSSGTGCCGTYNSPLHF.

The chain is built from TRBV7-2 and TRBJ1-5; TRBD1 agrees at 7 bases. The germline gives CDR1 SGHTA, CDR2 FQGNSA. Germline trimming cut 1 base from V and 3 bases from J; bases unmatched to any gene: 3. The CDR3 contains 15 residues. The CDR3: CASSLDDRVNQPQHF. The CDR3 DNA is TGTGCCAGCAGCTTAGATGACAGGGTCAATCAGCCCCAGCATTTT.

This sequence joins TRBV7-2 and TRBJ2-7, with D possibly being TRBD1 (6 bases). Germline V CDR1 and CDR2: SGHTA, FQGNSA. V was clipped by 5 bases and J by 0 bases, with 14 bases between them. CDR3 length: 15 amino acids. The DNA of the CDR3 is TGTGCCAGCAGCCCACGAAGGGGGAGCTCCTACGAGCAGTACTTC. It specifies CASSPRRGSSYEQYF.

The J gene is TRBJ2-1, the V gene TRBV6-5, with TRBD1 matching 10 bases. The CDR3 covers 15 residues. The V segment lost 2 bases and the J segment 6 bases; nucleotides outside the gene matches: 4. CDR1 MNHEY and CDR2 SVGAGI come from the germline V gene. The CDR3 DNA is TGTGCCAGCAGTTACGGGACAGGGGAGGGCAATGAGCAGTTCTTC. This encodes CASSYGTGEGNEQFF.

The chain combines TRBV10-2 with TRBJ1-6; the match to TRBD1 covers 10 bases. The CDR3 totals 14 residues. The J segment lost 8 bases and the V segment lost 7 bases, leaving 5 bases of the junction unmatched. Germline-derived CDR1 and CDR2 are WSHSY and SAAADI. CDR3 loop: CASNLGQGDSPLHF. The CDR3 nucleotides are TGCGCCAGCAACCTTGGACAGGGGGATTCACCCCTCCACTTT.

The gene calls are TRBV25-1 and TRBJ1-4, with a tentative D call TRBD1 (5 bases). V dropped 1 base and J dropped 8 bases, with 14 bases sitting between them. Germline V gene sequence: CDR1 MGHDK, CDR2 SYGVNS. The CDR3 is 15 residues long. CDR3 DNA sequence: TGTGCCAGCAGTGAATGGGGCCGTGGGCGGGAAAAACTGTTTTTT. Residues: CASSEWGRGREKLFF.

This chain uses TRBV4-1 with TRBJ2-1; perhaps D is TRBD1 or TRBD2 (5 bases each). The CDR3 totals 15 residues. Germline V CDR1 and CDR2: MGHRA, YSYEKL. Trimming shortened V by 2 bases and J by 10 bases, and 18 bases separated the two germline ends. CDR3 coding DNA: TGCGCCAGCAGCCAACCCGGGACCCCGAACCGGGAGCAGTTCTTC. This encodes CASSQPGTPNREQFF.

The rearrangement uses TRBV27 and TRBJ2-1; 7 nucleotides line up with TRBD1. The CDR3 consists of 14 residues. In germline, CDR1 is MNHEY, CDR2 SMNVEV (reference sequence). Losses at the gene ends were 3 bases for V and 12 bases for J; bases not matched to a gene: 11. CDR3 sequence: CASSFGQGVDWQFF. DNA for the CDR3: TGTGCCAGCAGTTTTGGGCAGGGGGTTGACTGGCAGTTCTTC.

This clonotype was seen only a few times. With a much larger clone just one base away, this may be a read error. Here the CDR3 reads CASSATDTQYF. The DNA for the CDR3 is TGTGCCAGCAGCGCCACAGATACGCAGTATTTT. The chain carries TRBV7-2 and TRBJ2-3; D ambiguous. The V and J ends lost 5 bases and 2 bases respectively, with 2 bases between them. The CDR3 consists of 11 residues. Germline lookup yields CDR1 SGHTA and CDR2 FQGNSA.

This chain joins TRBV2 and TRBJ2-3; D not certain. The CDR3 sequence is 14 residues long. CDR1 is SNHLY and CDR2 is FYNNEI in the germline V gene. Trimming removed 9 bases at V and 3 bases at J, with 16 bases between. CDR3 nucleotides: TGTGCCAGGGGGTTGGGTTACGATACAGATACGCAGTATTTT. Amino acid sequence: CARGLGYDTDTQYF.

The chain couples TRBV27 to TRBJ2-2; D is perhaps TRBD1 (5 bases). V lost 5 bases and J lost 1, with 8 bases in between. Germline V gene data show CDR1 as MNHEY and CDR2 as SMNVEV (reference sequence). This CDR3 region has 14 residues. The chain's CDR3 is CASSPGQNTGELFF. The CDR3, as DNA: TGTGCCAGCAGTCCCGGACAGAACACCGGGGAGCTGTTTTTT.

This clonotype was recorded a few times. This chain's CDR3 is CASSYGGRRGDTQYF. The CDR3 region has the DNA TGTGCCAGCAGTTATGGGGGGCGTCGAGGAGATACGCAGTATTTT. V is TRBV6-2 or TRBV6-3 and J is TRBJ2-3, with D possibly called TRBD1 or TRBD2 (6 bases each). The germline V and J ends were trimmed by 3 bases and 5 bases, with 15 bases remaining between them. Germline CDR1 is MNHEY and CDR2 is SVGEGT. The CDR3 spans 15 residues.

Judged by abundance, this clonotype is medium-sized. The genes are TRBV27 and TRBJ2-7; D gene uncertain. Germline CDR1 and CDR2: MNHEY and SMNVEV (reference sequence). With 2 bases removed from V and 1 base from J, the gap between germline ends came to 9 bases. This CDR3 region has 14 residues. The CDR3 nucleotides read TGTGCCAGCAGTTTAAGGTTCGGGTCCTACGAGCAGTACTTC. Translated, it gives CASSLRFGSYEQYF.

This clonotype was observed a handful of times. V usage is TRBV28 and J usage is TRBJ2-5; TRBD1 matches 10 bases. The trim removed 2 bases at V and 5 bases at J, leaving 17 bases unmatched. CDR1 is MDHEN, CDR2 SYDVKM, per germline. CDR3 length equals 19 residues. The CDR3 loop reads CASSLRGQGVSPAGETQYF. CDR3 in DNA: TGTGCCAGCAGTTTACGAGGACAGGGGGTGTCCCCCGCCGGGGAGACCCAGTACTTC.

This clonotype was seen a few times. This chain's CDR3 is CASSRDRGAYNEQFF. CDR3 bases: TGTGCCAGCAGTAGGGACAGGGGGGCCTACAATGAGCAGTTCTTC. The chain recombines TRBV6-2 or TRBV6-3 with TRBJ2-1; 11 bases align to TRBD1. The CDR3 spans 15 residues. V shed 5 bases, J shed 2 bases, and the junction held 2 bases outside the gene matches. Germline-derived CDR1 and CDR2 are MNHEY and SVGEGT.

In its sample, this clonotype was seen a few times. The V and J genes are TRBV7-9 and TRBJ2-2, with 7 bases identical to TRBD1. Unmatched junction bases numbered 6, after V lost 11 bases and J lost 0 bases. CDR1 and CDR2 from the germline V gene are SEHNR and FQNEAQ (reference sequence). The CDR3 has 14 residues. For the CDR3, the DNA is TGTGCCGCCACCGGGACAGCGAACACCGGGGAGCTGTTTTTT. Translation gives CAATGTANTGELFF. Using reference TRBV7-9 and TRBJ2-2 for the parts outside the CDR3, the full variable domain is DTGVSQNPRHKITKRGQNVTFRCDPISEHNRLYWYRQTLGQGPEFLTYFQNEAQLEKSRLLSDRFSAERPKGSFSTLEIQRTEQGDSAMYLCAATGTANTGELFFGEGSRLTVL.

The rearrangement joins TRBV6-2 or TRBV6-3 to TRBJ1-6; perhaps TRBD1 as D (5 bases). The germline CDR1 and CDR2 sequences are MNHEY and SVGEGT. The V and J ends lost 7 bases and 8 bases respectively, with 21 bases between them. The CDR3 length is 16 residues. The CDR3 region is CASTTRGFPAHSPLHF. In DNA, the CDR3 is TGTGCCAGCACCACGAGGGGTTTTCCAGCCCATTCACCCCTCCACTTT.

In this sample, this clonotype turned up a few times. The gene calls are TRBV7-2 and TRBJ1-5, with unresolved D. This CDR3 has 14 residues. Germline CDR1 SGHTA, CDR2 FQGNSA. The V end was cut by 5 bases, the J end by 7 bases, with 15 bases between. The CDR3 loop reads CASSLEGRSQPQHF. The CDR3 nucleotides are TGTGCCAGCAGCCTCGAGGGCCGAAGCCAGCCCCAGCATTTT.

This clonotype occurred once. The J gene is TRBJ2-3, the V gene TRBV12-3 or TRBV12-4, with 9 bases aligning to TRBD1. There are 15 residues in the CDR3. After removal of 6 bases from V and 4 bases from J, the junction contained 8 bases not matched to a gene. The CDR3 region has the DNA TGTGCCAGCAGCCGTGACAGGGGGGCCTCAGATACGCAGTATTTT. Its protein is CASSRDRGASDTQYF.

In this sample, this clonotype turned up once. This chain links TRBV27 with TRBJ1-4, with 10 bases fitting TRBD1. This CDR3 has 16 amino acids. With 4 bases clipped from V and 8 bases from J, the junction kept 10 bases outside the gene matches. Germline loops: CDR1 MNHEY, CDR2 SMNVEV (reference sequence). CDR3 in DNA: TGTGCCAGCAGTTCACGACAGGGGGCTCTTGGGGAAAAACTGTTTTTT. Amino acid sequence: CASSSRQGALGEKLFF.

This sequence joins TRBV2 and TRBJ2-2; D not resolved. V gave up 2 bases and J gave up 4 bases, with 5 bases separating them. The CDR3 is made up of 13 amino acids. Germline lookup yields CDR1 SNHLY and CDR2 FYNNEI. The CDR3 loop reads CASSEIPTGELFF. The DNA of the CDR3 is TGTGCCAGCAGTGAAATACCCACCGGGGAGCTGTTTTTT.

This clonotype has only a few counts. The chain joins TRBV7-9 to TRBJ2-3; D tentatively fits TRBD1 or TRBD2 (5 bases each). In germline, CDR1 is SEHNR, CDR2 FQNEAQ (reference sequence). Deletions cut 5 bases from V and 6 bases from J, with 12 bases between. This CDR3 is built from 13 residues. The CDR3 DNA is TGTGCCAGCAGCGTCCGGGACCGCGATACGCAGTATTTT. Translating it yields CASSVRDRDTQYF.

The CDR3 nucleotides read TGTGCCAGCAGCTTATGGCCGGGACGGCGTAATGAGCAGTTCTTC. It specifies CASSLWPGRRNEQFF. J is TRBJ2-1 and V is TRBV7-8; D tentatively fits TRBD1 or TRBD2 (5 bases each). The CDR3 totals 15 residues. Trimming removed 2 bases from V and 7 bases from J, with 15 bases in between. Per germline, CDR1 SGHVS and CDR2 FQNEAQ.

The rearrangement uses TRBV7-2 and TRBJ2-5, with 7 nucleotides matching TRBD2. Per germline, CDR1 SGHTA and CDR2 FQGNSA. The CDR3 has 13 residues. The V segment lost 4 bases and the J segment 12 bases; nucleotides outside the gene matches: 11. The CDR3 reads CASSSPHASGEYF. The CDR3 nucleotides are TGTGCCAGCAGCTCTCCGCACGCTAGCGGAGAGTACTTC.